This T cell receptor (beta chain) was observed in a study of regulatory T cells in long-lasting Graves disease. HTBI primers from iRepertoire and Arm-PCR of CDR3 regions yielded the TCR beta libraries. In the authors' workflow: Sequenced samples collectively carried roughly 63 TRBV and 14 TRBJ segments. TCRdb reprocessed the multiplex PCR reads with MiXCR, giving one entry per CDR3 protein. What appears here as the V and J calls and clone size reflects TCRdb's work, not the paper's. In the table there are about 200,000 distinct CDR3 sequences, 18% of which are singletons. Time point reported: newly diagnosed GD, antithyroid drugs for less than 3 months. PBMC RNA served as the TCR library source. Graves' disease diagnosis was established per American Thyroid Association guidelines. Each of the patients was recruited from an endocrinology department situated in Xi'an, China. Germline V gene lookup returns CDR1 KGHSH and CDR2 LQKENI. The CDR3 has 15 amino acids. The V gene end was trimmed by 3 bases and the J gene end by 4 bases; junction bases not matched to a gene: 6.

The sequenced sample was peripheral blood mononuclear cells (PBMCs), obtained at new diagnosis, from a patient treated with antithyroid drugs. The chain has TRBV18 and TRBJ1-2, with 9 nucleotides matching TRBD1. The clonotype was recovered from a female donor with Graves disease. This chain's CDR3 is CASSPGTGITYGYTF. CDR3 nucleotide sequence: TGTGCCAGCTCACCGGGGACAGGGATTACCTATGGCTACACCTTC.